The T cell receptor beta chain under discussion was sequenced for a study of cytomegalovirus exposure and HLA in healthy donors. On this clone itself: The target antigen is unknown.

The primer mix had 60 Vbeta and 13 Jbeta primers. Profiling relied on immunoSEQ multiplex PCR, and the TCRdb table lists in-frame clones only, not all of them. The sample carries over 200,000 clones, more than 75% recorded once. Study-wide results and limits: TCR beta sequences reportedly predicted most subjects' HLA-A and HLA-B alleles accurately. TCR sequences were mostly rare, though some public TCRs occurred in many donors. A later analysis reported that several of the most significant clusters appeared to be linked to common viral pathogens, among them Epstein-Barr virus.

Missing from this donor's record is the CMV serostatus. This clonotype originated in a human donor in good health. Sequencing used PBMCs.

The chain's CDR3 is CASSEYLAGGSYNEQFF. Here the CDR3 DNA reads TGTGCCAGCAGTGAATACCTAGCGGGAGGCTCCTACAATGAGCAGTTCTTC. The chain uses TRBV25-1 and TRBJ2-1, with TRBD2 matching 11 bases. The ends lost 0 bases at V and 0 bases at J; junction bases unmatched: 1. Germline loops: CDR1 MGHDK, CDR2 SYGVNS. The CDR3 length is 17 residues.